The T cell receptor beta chain described here comes from a study of T cells in Graves' hyperthyroidism and ophthalmopathy. Study-level information: Peripheral blood draws took place at initial diagnosis, ahead of any treatment. The study's findings and limits: Stable hyperthyroidism was told apart from ophthalmopathy by a model built on 13 V-J features.

This clonotype was seen more than once but under ten times. The antigen is not known. Uncontrolled infection, other autoimmune disease, pregnancy or lactation barred patients from enrollment. The TCR beta CDR3 regions underwent amplification using RNA transcripts as the source. HTBI primers were used for first-round RT-PCR of the TCR CDR3. A single record per CDR3 protein comes from TCRdb applying MiXCR to the multiplex PCR reads. The repertoire consists of a few hundred thousand distinct CDR3 sequences, with roughly 19% occurring once and the leading ten covering roughly 40%. Trimming stripped 6 bases from V and 0 bases from J, with 10 bases between. The germline CDR1 and CDR2 sequences are DFQATT and SNEGSKA (reference sequence). This CDR3 contains 13 residues.

The source is a man between 45 and 60 years old with Graves' ophthalmopathy. The specimen was blood. The rearrangement joins TRBV20-1 to TRBJ2-3; the D is unclear. For the CDR3, the DNA is TGCAGTGCAAGGACGATCAGCACAGATACGCAGTATTTT. Amino acid sequence: CSARTISTDTQYF.